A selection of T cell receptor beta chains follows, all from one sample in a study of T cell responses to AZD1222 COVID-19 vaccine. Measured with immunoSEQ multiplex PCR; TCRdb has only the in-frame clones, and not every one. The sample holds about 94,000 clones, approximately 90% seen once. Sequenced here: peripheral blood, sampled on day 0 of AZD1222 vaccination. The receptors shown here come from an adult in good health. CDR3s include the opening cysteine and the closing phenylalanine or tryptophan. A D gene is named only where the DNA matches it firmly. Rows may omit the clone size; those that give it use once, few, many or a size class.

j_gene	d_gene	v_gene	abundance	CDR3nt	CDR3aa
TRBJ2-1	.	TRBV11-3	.	TGTGCCAGCAGCCCTCCCGACAGCTACAATGAGCAGTTCTTC	CASSPPDSYNEQFF
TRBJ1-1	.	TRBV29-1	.	TGCAGCGTTGGAGGGGGTGGTGAAGCTTTCTTT	CSVGGGGEAFF
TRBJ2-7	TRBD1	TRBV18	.	TGTGCCAGCTCACCCATTGGACAGGGGGGTCTAGGCGAGCAGTACTTC	CASSPIGQGGLGEQYF
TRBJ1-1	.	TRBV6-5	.	TGTGCCAGCAGTTACTCGCAGGGACAAACTGAAGCTTTCTTT	CASSYSQGQTEAFF
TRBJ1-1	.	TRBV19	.	TGTGCCAGTAGTATCTCAGGGGCGGGGAACACTGAAGCTTTCTTT	CASSISGAGNTEAFF
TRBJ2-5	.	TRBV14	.	TGTGCCAGCAGCCAAGTAGGAGAGACCCAGTACTTC	CASSQVGETQYF
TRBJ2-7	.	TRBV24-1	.	TGTGCCACCAGTGATCCCCAGCAAGCTGCCTACGAGCAGTACTTC	CATSDPQQAAYEQYF
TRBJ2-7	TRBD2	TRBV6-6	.	TGTGCCACGCGGACTAGCGCCTCCTACGAGCAGTACTTC	CATRTSASYEQYF
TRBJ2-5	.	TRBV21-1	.	TGTGCCAGCAGCAAAGTTTACCGGACAGGGGGTAGAGAGACCCAGTACTTC	CASSKVYRTGGRETQYF
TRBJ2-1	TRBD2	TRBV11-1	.	TGTGCCAGCAGCCCCTTTTTTAGCGGGGATGAGTTCTTC	CASSPFFSGDEFF
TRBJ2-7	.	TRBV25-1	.	TGTGCCAGCAGTGCCCCCTTGGGGGAGCAGTACTTC	CASSAPLGEQYF
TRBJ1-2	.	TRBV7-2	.	TGTGCCAGCAGCTTAAGCGGTCGGGGCTACACCTTC	CASSLSGRGYTF
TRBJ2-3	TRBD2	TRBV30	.	TGTGCCTGCCACATAGCGGGAAGCACAGATACGCAGTATTTT	CACHIAGSTDTQYF
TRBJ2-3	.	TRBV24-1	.	TGTGCCACCAGTGGCACAGGGCTTTACACAGATACGCAGTATTTT	CATSGTGLYTDTQYF
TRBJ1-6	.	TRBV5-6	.	TGTGCCAGCAGCTTGAGGGTCTCTAACTCACCCCTCCACTTT	CASSLRVSNSPLHF
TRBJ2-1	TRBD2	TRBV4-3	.	TGCGCCAGCAGCCAAGATTTCGAGACTAGCGGACCCAATGAGCAGTTCTTC	CASSQDFETSGPNEQFF
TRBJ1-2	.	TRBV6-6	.	TGTGCCAGCAGTTTCATGTCAGCTAACTATGGCTACACCTTC	CASSFMSANYGYTF
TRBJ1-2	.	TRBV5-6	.	TGTGCCAGCAGCTTGTACTTACAGGGAGGGGACACCTTC	CASSLYLQGGDTF
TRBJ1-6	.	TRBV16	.	TGTGCCAGCAGCCCTGGGGGAGTTAATTCACCCCTCCACTTT	CASSPGGVNSPLHF
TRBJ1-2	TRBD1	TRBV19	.	TGTGCCAGTAGTATAGCCCAGGGGGCTGCTGGCTACACCTTC	CASSIAQGAAGYTF
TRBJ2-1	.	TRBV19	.	TGTGCCAGTGGTCCCACCGGGCTTAGACCCAAGGATGAGCAGTTCTTC	CASGPTGLRPKDEQFF
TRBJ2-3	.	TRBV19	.	TGTGCCAGTAGTATAGGGAATTTAGATACGCAGTATTTT	CASSIGNLDTQYF
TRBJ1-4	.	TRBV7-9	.	TGTGCCAGCAGGGGGGGTACCTCAACTAATGAAAAACTGTTTTTT	CASRGGTSTNEKLFF
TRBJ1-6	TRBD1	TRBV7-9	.	TGTGCCAGCAGCTTAGTCGTTCCGGGACAGTATAATTCACCCCTCCACTTT	CASSLVVPGQYNSPLHF
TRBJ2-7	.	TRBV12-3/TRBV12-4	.	TGTGCCAGCAGCTTCCAAGCCTCCTACGAGCAGTACTTC	CASSFQASYEQYF
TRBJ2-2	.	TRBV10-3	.	TGTGCCATCAGTGACCAAACCGGGGAGCTGTTTTTT	CAISDQTGELFF
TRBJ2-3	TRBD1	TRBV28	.	TGTGCCAGCAGTTCACAGGGGGCAGATACGCAGTATTTT	CASSSQGADTQYF
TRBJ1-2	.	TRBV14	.	TGTGCCAGCTCCGGGACACCTTATGGCTACACCTTC	CASSGTPYGYTF
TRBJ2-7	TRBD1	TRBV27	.	TGTGCCAGCAGTTTAAACCGGGACAGGAGGTTCGAGCAGTACTTC	CASSLNRDRRFEQYF
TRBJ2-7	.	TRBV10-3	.	TGTGCCATCAGTGAGAATGGACACTCCTACGAGCAGTACTTC	CAISENGHSYEQYF
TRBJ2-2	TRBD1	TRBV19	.	TGTGCCAGTAGTACTCTTAGGACAGGGGGGAACACCGGGGAGCTGTTTTTT	CASSTLRTGGNTGELFF
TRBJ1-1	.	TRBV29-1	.	TGCAGCGTGGGTGGGACGGTGAACACTGAAGCTTTCTTT	CSVGGTVNTEAFF
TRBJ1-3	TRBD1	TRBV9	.	TGTGCCAGCAGCTACAGACAGGGGGCTGTCTCTGGAAACACCATATATTTT	CASSYRQGAVSGNTIYF
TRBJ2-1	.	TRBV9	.	TGTGCCAGCAGCGTTCTAACGGACGTACCCCAGTTCTTC	CASSVLTDVPQFF
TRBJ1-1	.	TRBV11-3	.	TGTGCCAGCAGCTTAGATTCGTCGGGGGAAGCTTTCTTT	CASSLDSSGEAFF
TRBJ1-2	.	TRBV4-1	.	TGCGCCAGCAGCCAAGACAGGAATCAGGGGCGGGTTTCCTATGGCTACACCTTC	CASSQDRNQGRVSYGYTF
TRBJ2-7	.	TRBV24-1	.	TGTGCCACCAGTGATTTTATGGGGCTCTACGAGCAGTACTTC	CATSDFMGLYEQYF
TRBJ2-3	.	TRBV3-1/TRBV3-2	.	TGTGCCAGCAGCCGCGTACAACTTGTTGACCGCCCAGATACGCAGTATTTT	CASSRVQLVDRPDTQYF
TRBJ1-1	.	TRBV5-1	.	TGCGCCAGCAGCTTGGGGCAGAAAAACACTGAAGCTTTCTTT	CASSLGQKNTEAFF
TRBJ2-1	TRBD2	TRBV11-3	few	TGTGCCAGCAGCTTAGATCCGGGGGGGTACAATGAGCAGTTCTTC	CASSLDPGGYNEQFF
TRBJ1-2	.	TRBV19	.	TGTGCCAGTAGTACCCTAAAGGGATATCAGGGGAGGAGCTATGGCTACACCTTC	CASSTLKGYQGRSYGYTF
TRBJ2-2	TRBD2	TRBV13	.	TGTGCCAGCAGCTTAGTGCGGGGGGCGAACACCGGGGAGCTGTTTTTT	CASSLVRGANTGELFF
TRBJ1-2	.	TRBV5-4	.	TGTGCCAGCAGCTTGGTAGCATCCCCCCCGGATGGCTACACCTTC	CASSLVASPPDGYTF
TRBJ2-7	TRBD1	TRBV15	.	TGTGCCACCAGCAGAGATTCCCTAGACAGGGTAGGCTACGAGCAGTACTTC	CATSRDSLDRVGYEQYF
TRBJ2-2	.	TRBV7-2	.	TGTGCCAGCAGCTCGGGAGAAGGGGAGCTGTTTTTT	CASSSGEGELFF
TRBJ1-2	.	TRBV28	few	TGTGCCAGCAGTTCCGGCCGGGGAAGATTCTACTATGGCTACACCTTC	CASSSGRGRFYYGYTF
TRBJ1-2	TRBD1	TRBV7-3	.	TGTGCCAGCAGCCCGCAGACAGGGAGGCAAGATGGCTACACCTTC	CASSPQTGRQDGYTF
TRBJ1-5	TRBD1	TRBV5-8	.	TGTGCCAGCAGCTTGGAGGGGGCGCCCCGTCAGCCCCAGCATTTT	CASSLEGAPRQPQHF
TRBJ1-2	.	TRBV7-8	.	TGTGCCAGCAGCTTAGGCGGGATTGGGGGAGGTGGCTACACCTTC	CASSLGGIGGGGYTF
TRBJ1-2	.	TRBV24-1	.	TGTGCCACCAGTGATTTGCGGGCCTCAGAGGCTGGCTACACCTTC	CATSDLRASEAGYTF
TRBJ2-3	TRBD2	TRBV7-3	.	TGTGCCAGCAGCTCCCCCTGGACTAGCCCCTCAGAAGATACGCAGTATTTT	CASSSPWTSPSEDTQYF
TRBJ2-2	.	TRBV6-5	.	TGTGCCAGCAGGGGCGGGCGGAACACCGGGGAGCTGTTTTTT	CASRGGRNTGELFF
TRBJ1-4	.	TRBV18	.	TGTGCCAGCTCACCAAAACAGGGAGAGCGAGAAAAACTGTTTTTT	CASSPKQGEREKLFF
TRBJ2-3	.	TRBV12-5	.	TGTGCTAGTGGTTCGGGAGGGGGCTATACGCAGTATTTT	CASGSGGGYTQYF
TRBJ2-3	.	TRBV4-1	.	TGCGCCAGCAGCAATTTAGGGGGACTCGGGTTTAGCACAGATACGCAGTATTTT	CASSNLGGLGFSTDTQYF
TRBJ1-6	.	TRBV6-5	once	TGTGCCAGCCGACAGTATAATTCACCCCTCCACTTT	CASRQYNSPLHF
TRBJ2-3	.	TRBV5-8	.	TGTGCCAGCAGCCGGGGTCCTAGCACAGATACGCAGTATTTT	CASSRGPSTDTQYF
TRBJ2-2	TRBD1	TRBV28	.	TGTGCCAGCAGTTCCGGGACAGGGCCCTCCGGGGAGCTGTTTTTT	CASSSGTGPSGELFF
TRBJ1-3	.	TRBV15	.	TGTGCCACCCTCCCGGGGGGAGGCGGAAACACCATATATTTT	CATLPGGGGNTIYF
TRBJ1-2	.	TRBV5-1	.	TGCGCCAGCGGCGAACAAAGGGGGGGCTACACCTTC	CASGEQRGGYTF